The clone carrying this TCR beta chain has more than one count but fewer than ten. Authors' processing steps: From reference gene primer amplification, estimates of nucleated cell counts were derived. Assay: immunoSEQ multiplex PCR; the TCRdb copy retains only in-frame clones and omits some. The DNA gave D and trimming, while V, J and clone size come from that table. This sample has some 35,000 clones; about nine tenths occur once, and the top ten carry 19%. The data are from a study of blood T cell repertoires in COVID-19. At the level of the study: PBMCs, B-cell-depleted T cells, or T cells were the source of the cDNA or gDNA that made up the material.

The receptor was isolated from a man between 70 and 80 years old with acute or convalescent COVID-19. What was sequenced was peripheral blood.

In DNA form, the CDR3 reads TGTGCCAGCAGCCCAGAGGCGAACACTGAAGCTTTCTTT. As protein: CASSPEANTEAFF. The V and J genes are TRBV7-9 and TRBJ1-1; no definite D call. V was clipped by 5 bases and J by 1 base, with 8 bases between them. There are 13 residues in the CDR3. The V gene's germline CDR1 is SEHNR and CDR2 FQNEAQ (reference sequence).